Following are 5 T cell receptor beta chains from one sample sequenced in a study of tumor-infiltrating lymphocytes in localized non-small cell lung cancer. TCRdb's table, derived via immunoSEQ multiplex PCR, lists solely in-frame clones and lacks some. The sample shows 15,000 or so clones, approximately 83% of them seen only once. The sample consisted of uninvolved lung tissue not adjacent to the tumor. These receptors came from a human donor with non-small cell lung cancer.

This clone occurred a few times. The chain combines TRBV10-3 with TRBJ1-5; 9 nucleotides line up with TRBD1. This CDR3 has 14 residues. Unmatched junction bases numbered 0, after V lost 4 bases and J lost 2 bases. Germline V CDR1 and CDR2: ENHRY, SYGVKD. In nucleotides, the CDR3 is TGTGCCATCAGTGGGACAGGGGGCAATCAGCCCCAGCATTTT. Protein: CAISGTGGNQPQHF.

The chain couples TRBV29-1 to TRBJ2-7; D possibly corresponds to TRBD2 (6 bases). CDR3 length: 14 residues. V was shortened by 1 base and J by 6 bases, with 16 bases between the two germline ends. From germline, CDR1 is SQVTM and CDR2 ANQGSEA. The CDR3 DNA sequence: TGCAGCGTTGAAGCTTGGGGGGAAGGGAGCGAGCAGTACTTC. Its translation: CSVEAWGEGSEQYF.

The CDR3 DNA is TGCGCCAGCAGCTTGGGGCAGGATGGAGATACGCAGTATTTT. Protein sequence: CASSLGQDGDTQYF. The V gene is TRBV5-1, the J gene TRBJ2-3; D unclear. The V and J ends lost 0 bases and 5 bases respectively, with 10 bases between them. Per the germline V gene, CDR1 is SGHRS and CDR2 is YFSETQ. This CDR3 is built from 14 residues.

The rearrangement joins TRBV30 to TRBJ1-1; no clear D gene. CDR1 is GTSNPN, CDR2 SVGIG, per germline (reference sequence). Trimming pared 4 bases from V and 5 bases from J, leaving 14 bases between. The CDR3 sequence is 13 residues long. CDR3 sequence: CAWKSPGRTEAFF. As DNA, the CDR3 is TGTGCCTGGAAGTCGCCGGGAAGGACTGAAGCTTTCTTT. Filled out from reference TRBV30 and TRBJ1-1, the complete variable domain reads SQTIHQWPATLVQPVGSPLSLECTVEGTSNPNLYWYRQAAGRGLQLLFYSVGIGQISSEVPQNLSASRPQDRQFILSSKKLLLSDSGFYLCAWKSPGRTEAFFGQGTRLTVV.

This clone was observed once. The chain employs TRBV18 and TRBJ2-5; 9 bases map to TRBD2. Germline V gene sequence: CDR1 KGHSH, CDR2 LQKENI. J gave up 3 bases and V 5 bases, and 1 base lay outside the gene matches. This CDR3 spans 13 amino acids. For the CDR3, the DNA is TGTGCCAGCTCAGAGCGGGAGGAAGAGACCCAGTACTTC. Its protein is CASSEREEETQYF.